This TCR beta chain was sequenced for a study of cytomegalovirus exposure and HLA in healthy donors. As to this clone: The antigen remains unidentified.

General study results and limits: TRBV6-2, TRBV6-3 and some other V segments were unresolvable in 87-base-pair reads. TCR beta V- and J-gene trimming was later associated with a missense DCLRE1C variant. TCR beta sequences reportedly predicted the HLA-A and HLA-B alleles of most subjects accurately.

The CDR3 is 15 amino acids. Germline lookup yields CDR1 SGHNT and CDR2 YYREEE (reference sequence). V was cut by 0 bases and J by 2 bases, with 11 bases left in between. PCR used 60 Vbeta primers and 13 Jbeta primers. TCRdb's table, derived via immunoSEQ multiplex PCR, lists solely in-frame clones and lacks some. Its listing shows about 74,000 clones. This TCR was sampled from a female donor in good health and CMV-seropositive. Sequences were obtained from PBMCs. The chain couples TRBV5-4 to TRBJ2-5; TRBD2 is a possible D gene (5 bases). The CDR3 loop is CASSLAGGRQETQYF. The CDR3 DNA follows: TGTGCCAGCAGCTTGGCCGGAGGACGTCAAGAGACCCAGTACTTC.